A single sample gave rise to the 20 T cell receptor beta chains below, sequenced in a study of T cell changes during pregnancy in multiple sclerosis. Profiling relied on immunoSEQ multiplex PCR, and the TCRdb table lists in-frame clones only, not all of them. The sample holds under 20,000 clones, around four fifths seen once. This specimen was CD8+ T cells from peripheral blood mononuclear cells, taken in the second trimester of pregnancy. These receptors were obtained from a female donor in good health, enrolled as a control in a pregnancy study.

V gene TRBV6-6 combines with J gene TRBJ2-7; TRBD2 aligns across 9 bases. CDR3 length: 16 amino acids. Germline CDR1 and CDR2: MNHNY and SVGAGI (reference sequence). V shed 0 bases and J 1 base; nucleotides not matched to a gene: 4. This CDR3 is CASSYSLAGLSYEQYF. The CDR3 bases are TGTGCCAGCAGTTACTCTCTAGCGGGGCTTTCCTACGAGCAGTACTTC.

CDR3 sequence reads: CASSERGSSDTEAFF. The CDR3 DNA is TGTGCCAGCAGCGAAAGGGGCTCCTCGGACACTGAAGCTTTCTTT. The gene calls are TRBV9 and TRBJ1-1; D may be TRBD1 (5 bases). In germline, CDR1 is SGDLS, CDR2 YYNGEE. The V end was cut by 3 bases, the J end by 3 bases, with 15 bases between. The CDR3 consists of 15 residues.

The chain joins TRBV7-2 to TRBJ2-4; possible D gene TRBD2, 5 bases. V shed 1 base and J shed 8 bases, with 9 bases lying between them. CDR3 length: 13 amino acids. Per the germline V gene, CDR1 is SGHTA and CDR2 is FQGNSA. The CDR3 nucleotides read TGTGCCAGCAGCTTAGGATTGGAGGACATTCAGTACTTC. This gives the protein CASSLGLEDIQYF.

This chain links TRBV18 with TRBJ2-7; 7 bases fit TRBD1. The CDR3 has 14 amino acids. The germline V gene has CDR1 KGHSH and CDR2 LQKENI. V trimming: 0 bases; J trimming: 4 bases; junction bases outside the gene matches: 3. The CDR3 coding sequence is TGTGCCAGCTCACCACCGACAGGGACATACGAGCAGTACTTC. This gives the protein CASSPPTGTYEQYF. Filled out from reference TRBV18 and TRBJ2-7, the complete variable domain reads NAGVMQNPRHLVRRRGQEARLRCSPMKGHSHVYWYRQLPEEGLKFMVYLQKENIIDESGMPKERFSAEFPKEGPSILRIQQVVRGDSAAYFCASSPPTGTYEQYFGPGTRLTVT.

The gene calls are TRBV9 and TRBJ1-4; D is possibly TRBD1 (5 bases). Germline CDR1 is SGDLS and CDR2 is YYNGEE. The ends were cut back, 4 bases at V and 1 base at J, with 11 bases in the middle. The CDR3 has 15 residues. The CDR3 DNA sequence: TGTGCCAGCAGCCACACGGGGGGAACTAATGAAAAACTGTTTTTT. Protein: CASSHTGGTNEKLFF.

Only one count was recorded for this clone. The chain joins TRBV6-5 to TRBJ1-1, with D perhaps matching TRBD1 (5 bases). Between the trimmed V and J ends, which lost 6 bases and 1 base, there was a span of 9 bases. The CDR3 extends over 13 amino acids. CDR1 is MNHEY, CDR2 SVGAGI, per germline. The CDR3 sequence: CASSSTENTEAFF. The CDR3 DNA is TGTGCCAGCAGCTCGACAGAGAACACTGAAGCTTTCTTT.

J is TRBJ2-5 and V is TRBV28, with D perhaps TRBD1 (6 bases). This CDR3 has 14 residues. Between the trimmed V and J ends, which lost 6 bases and 2 bases, there was a span of 13 bases. Germline values: CDR1 MDHEN, CDR2 SYDVKM. CDR3 residues: CASSLDRLQETQYF. For the CDR3, the DNA is TGTGCCAGCAGCCTAGACAGGCTTCAAGAGACCCAGTACTTC.

V usage is TRBV4-3 and J usage is TRBJ2-4, with 7 bases fitting TRBD2. Germline V gene data show CDR1 as LGHNA and CDR2 as YSLEER. V gave up 1 base and J gave up 7 bases; unmatched junction bases: 7. There are 15 residues in the CDR3. The CDR3 loop reads CASSQGWDYENIQYF. CDR3 nucleotide sequence: TGCGCCAGCAGCCAAGGTTGGGACTATGAGAACATTCAGTACTTC.

This clone occurred once. This chain connects TRBV28 to TRBJ1-1, with D tentatively TRBD1 (6 bases). Trimming took 2 bases from V and 0 from J, leaving 16 bases between them. This CDR3 spans 17 amino acids. From germline, CDR1 is MDHEN and CDR2 SYDVKM. In nucleotides, the CDR3 is TGTGCCAGCAGTTTAAACAGGGAAGGGGTAATGAACACTGAAGCTTTCTTT. Translated, it gives CASSLNREGVMNTEAFF.

This chain uses TRBV5-4 with TRBJ2-3, with 7 nucleotides matching TRBD2. CDR1 and CDR2 (germline): SGHNT, YYREEE (reference sequence). V was clipped by 4 bases and J by 2 bases; unmatched bases: 4. The CDR3 covers 14 residues. CDR3 sequence: CASSGDYVTDTQYF. The CDR3 DNA reads TGTGCCAGCAGCGGGGACTACGTCACAGATACGCAGTATTTT.

The chain links TRBV10-3 to TRBJ2-2; D is unclear. The ends were cut back, 5 bases at V and 1 base at J, with 14 bases in the middle. CDR3 length: 16 amino acids. From germline, CDR1 is ENHRY and CDR2 SYGVKD. CDR3 protein: CAISTRLPKNTGELFF. In DNA, the CDR3 is TGTGCCATCAGTACTCGATTACCAAAGAACACCGGGGAGCTGTTTTTT.

Only one count was recorded for this clone. This chain uses TRBV9 with TRBJ1-1, with D possibly being TRBD1 (5 bases). V gave up 1 base and J gave up 1 base, with 11 bases separating them. CDR1 and CDR2 from the germline V gene are SGDLS and YYNGEE. CDR3 length: 15 residues. Written as DNA, the CDR3 is TGTGCCAGCAGCGTAAAGTCTGGGGCGAACACTGAAGCTTTCTTT. Translating gives CASSVKSGANTEAFF.

This chain uses TRBV2 with TRBJ2-7; maybe TRBD1 (5 bases). Germline V gene data show CDR1 as SNHLY and CDR2 as FYNNEI. The CDR3 runs to 13 residues. Between the trimmed V and J ends, which lost 6 bases and 5 bases, there was a span of 14 bases. CDR3 residues: CASRAGKADEQYF. The CDR3 region has the DNA TGTGCCAGCAGGGCAGGGAAGGCTGACGAGCAGTACTTC.

The chain carries TRBV2 and TRBJ2-7, with 7 bases lining up with TRBD1. This CDR3 has 13 amino acids. Germline V gives CDR1 SNHLY, CDR2 FYNNEI. Trimming cost V 8 bases and J 7 bases; bases outside gene matches: 11. The DNA of the CDR3 is TGTGCCAGCGAATACAGGGGAAGAAGGGAGCAGTACTTC. This codes for CASEYRGRREQYF.

This chain joins TRBV27 and TRBJ1-5; D is perhaps TRBD1 (6 bases). The V end was cut by 2 bases, the J end by 4 bases, with 9 bases between. The CDR3 totals 14 residues. Germline CDR1 and CDR2: MNHEY and SMNVEV (reference sequence). CDR3 bases: TGTGCCAGCAGTTTAGGACAGAATAATCAGCCCCAGCATTTT. The encoded protein is CASSLGQNNQPQHF.

CDR3 sequence: CASSSTGASHYGYTF. The CDR3 DNA sequence: TGTGCCAGCAGCTCGACAGGGGCGTCGCACTATGGCTACACCTTC. J is TRBJ1-2 and V is TRBV7-9; 8 nucleotides line up with TRBD1. There are 15 residues in the CDR3. Germline V gene sequence: CDR1 SEHNR, CDR2 FQNEAQ (reference sequence). The trim removed 4 bases at V and 3 bases at J, leaving 7 bases unmatched. The full variable domain, completed using reference TRBV7-9 and TRBJ1-2, is DTGVSQNPRHKITKRGQNVTFRCDPISEHNRLYWYRQTLGQGPEFLTYFQNEAQLEKSRLLSDRFSAERPKGSFSTLEIQRTEQGDSAMYLCASSSTGASHYGYTFGSGTRLTVV.

The chain uses TRBV6-1 and TRBJ1-5; 7 nucleotides agree with TRBD1. Trimming took 7 bases from V and 6 from J; bases not matched to a gene: 6. The CDR3 consists of 13 residues. Germline CDR1 reads MNHNS; CDR2 reads SASEGT. In DNA form, the CDR3 reads TGTGCCAGCAAGGGGGCTGGATCTCAGCCCCAGCATTTT. Protein: CASKGAGSQPQHF.

V and J are TRBV6-6 and TRBJ1-1; 8 bases agree with TRBD1. The ends lost 7 bases at V and 1 base at J; junction bases unmatched: 5. CDR1 MNHNY and CDR2 SVGAGI come from the germline V gene (reference sequence). The length of the CDR3 is 14 residues. The CDR3 region has the DNA TGTGCCAGCACCGAAGGACAGGGGAACACTGAAGCTTTCTTT. Amino acid sequence: CASTEGQGNTEAFF.

This rearrangement joins TRBV13 to TRBJ2-5; 9 nucleotides agree with TRBD1. This CDR3 is 14 amino acids long. The germline CDR1 and CDR2 sequences are PRHDT and FYEKMQ (reference sequence). With 4 bases clipped from V and 5 bases from J, the junction kept 5 bases outside the gene matches. DNA of the CDR3: TGTGCCAGCAGCTCCACAGGGGGCCTGGAGACCCAGTACTTC. Translation gives CASSSTGGLETQYF. Variable domain in full (rest from reference TRBV13 and TRBJ2-5): AAGVIQSPRHLIKEKRETATLKCYPIPRHDTVYWYQQGPGQDPQFLISFYEKMQSDKGSIPDRFSAQQFSDYHSELNMSSLELGDSALYFCASSSTGGLETQYFGPGTRLLVL.

The V and J genes are TRBV4-2 and TRBJ2-7; possible D gene TRBD1, 6 bases. Between the trimmed V and J ends, which lost 3 bases and 6 bases, there was a span of 9 bases. The length of the CDR3 is 12 residues. Germline CDR1 and CDR2: LGHNA and YNFKEQ. The chain's CDR3 is CASSQGASEQYF. The CDR3, as DNA: TGTGCCAGCAGCCAGGGGGCCAGCGAGCAGTACTTC.